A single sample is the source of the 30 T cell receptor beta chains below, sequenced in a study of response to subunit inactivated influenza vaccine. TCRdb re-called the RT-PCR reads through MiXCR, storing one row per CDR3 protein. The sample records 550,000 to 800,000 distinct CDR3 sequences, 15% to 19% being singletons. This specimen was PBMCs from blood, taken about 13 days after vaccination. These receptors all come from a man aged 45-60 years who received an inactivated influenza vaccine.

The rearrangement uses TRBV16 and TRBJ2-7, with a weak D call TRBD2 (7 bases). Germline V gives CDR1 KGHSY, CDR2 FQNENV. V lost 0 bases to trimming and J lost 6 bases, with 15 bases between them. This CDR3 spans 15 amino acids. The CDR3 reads CASSQSIQGGIEQYF. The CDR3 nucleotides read TGTGCCAGCAGCCAATCGATACAGGGAGGGATCGAGCAGTACTTC.

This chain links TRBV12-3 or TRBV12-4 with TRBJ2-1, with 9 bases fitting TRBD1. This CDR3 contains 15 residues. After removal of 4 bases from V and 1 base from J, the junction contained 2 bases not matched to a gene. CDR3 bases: TGTGCCAGCAGTTGGACAGGGGAATCCTACAATGAGCAGTTCTTC. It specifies CASSWTGESYNEQFF.

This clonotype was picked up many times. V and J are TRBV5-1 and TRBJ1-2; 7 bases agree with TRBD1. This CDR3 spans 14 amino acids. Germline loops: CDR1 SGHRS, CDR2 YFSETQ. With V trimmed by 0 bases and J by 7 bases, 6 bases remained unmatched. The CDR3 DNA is TGCGCCAGCAGCTTGGGGGCGACAGGGTCTGGCTACACCTTC. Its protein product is CASSLGATGSGYTF. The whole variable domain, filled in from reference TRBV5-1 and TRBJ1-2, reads KAGVTQTPRYLIKTRGQQVTLSCSPISGHRSVSWYQQTPGQGLQFLFEYFSETQRNKGNFPGRFSGRQFSNSRSEMNVSTLELGDSALYLCASSLGATGSGYTFGSGTRLTVV.

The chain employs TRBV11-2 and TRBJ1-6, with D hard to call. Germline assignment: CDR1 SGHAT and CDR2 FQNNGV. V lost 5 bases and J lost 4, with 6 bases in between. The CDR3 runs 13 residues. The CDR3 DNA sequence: TGTGCCAGCAGCCAGATTTATAATTCACCCCTCCACTTT. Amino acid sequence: CASSQIYNSPLHF.

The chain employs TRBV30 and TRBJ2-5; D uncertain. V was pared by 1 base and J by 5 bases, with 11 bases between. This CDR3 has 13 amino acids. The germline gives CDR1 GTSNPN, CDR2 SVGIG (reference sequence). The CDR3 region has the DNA TGTGCCTGGAGTGCTACCTACTGGGAGACCCAGTACTTC. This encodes CAWSATYWETQYF.

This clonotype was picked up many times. The CDR3 nucleotides are TGTGCCAGCAGCTCTTCGCTAGCGGGGGGCTACCTGTACCAAGAGACCCAGTACTTC. Its protein product is CASSSSLAGGYLYQETQYF. This rearrangement joins TRBV3-1 to TRBJ2-5; 11 nucleotides match TRBD2. V lost 5 bases and J lost 0; bases outside the gene matches: 14. The germline V gene has CDR1 LGHDT and CDR2 YNNKEL (reference sequence). CDR3 length: 19 residues.

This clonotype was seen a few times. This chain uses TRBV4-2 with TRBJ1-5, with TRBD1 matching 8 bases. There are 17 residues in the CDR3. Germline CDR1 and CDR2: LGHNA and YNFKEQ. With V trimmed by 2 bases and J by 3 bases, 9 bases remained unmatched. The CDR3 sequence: CASSQNTGTGLNQPQHF. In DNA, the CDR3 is TGTGCCAGCAGCCAAAATACCGGGACAGGCCTCAATCAGCCCCAGCATTTT.

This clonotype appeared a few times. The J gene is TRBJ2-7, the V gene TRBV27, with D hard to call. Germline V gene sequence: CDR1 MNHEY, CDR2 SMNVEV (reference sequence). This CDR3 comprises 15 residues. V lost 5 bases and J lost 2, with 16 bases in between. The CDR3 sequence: CASSLASMAPYEQYF. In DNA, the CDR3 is TGTGCCAGCAGTCTTGCTTCCATGGCCCCCTACGAGCAGTACTTC.

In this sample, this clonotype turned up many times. For the CDR3, the DNA is TGCGCCAGCAGCCCAGTAGCGGGGGGGCCCTACAATGAGCAGTTCTTC. Protein product: CASSPVAGGPYNEQFF. The chain carries TRBV4-1 and TRBJ2-1; TRBD2 matches 11 bases. In germline, CDR1 is MGHRA, CDR2 YSYEKL. V shed 4 bases, J shed 2 bases, and the junction held 4 bases outside the gene matches. There are 16 residues in the CDR3.

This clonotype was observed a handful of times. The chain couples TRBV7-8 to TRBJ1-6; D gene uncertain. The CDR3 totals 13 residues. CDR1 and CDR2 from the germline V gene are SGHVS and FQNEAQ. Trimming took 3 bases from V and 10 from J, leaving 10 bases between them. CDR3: CASSFNAGSPLHF. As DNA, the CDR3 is TGTGCCAGCAGCTTTAACGCCGGCTCACCCCTCCACTTT.

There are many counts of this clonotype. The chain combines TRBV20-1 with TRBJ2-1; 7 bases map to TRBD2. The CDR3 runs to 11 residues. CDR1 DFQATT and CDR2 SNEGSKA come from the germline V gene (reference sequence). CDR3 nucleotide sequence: TGCAGCGGGTATAGCGGGAATGAGCAGTTCTTC. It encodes CSGYSGNEQFF.

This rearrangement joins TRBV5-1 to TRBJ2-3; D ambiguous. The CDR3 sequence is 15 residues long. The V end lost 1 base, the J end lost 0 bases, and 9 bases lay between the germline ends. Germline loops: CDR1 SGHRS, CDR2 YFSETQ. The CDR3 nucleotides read TGCGCCAGCAGCTTGACCGGGCTAAGCACAGATACGCAGTATTTT. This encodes CASSLTGLSTDTQYF.

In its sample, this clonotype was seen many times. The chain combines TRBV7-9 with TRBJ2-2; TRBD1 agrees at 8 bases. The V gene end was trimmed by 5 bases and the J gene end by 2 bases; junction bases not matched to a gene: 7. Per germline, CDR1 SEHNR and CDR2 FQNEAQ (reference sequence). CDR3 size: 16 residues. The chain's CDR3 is CASSPRTGLNTGELFF. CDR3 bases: TGTGCCAGCAGCCCTAGGACAGGGTTAAACACCGGGGAGCTGTTTTTT.

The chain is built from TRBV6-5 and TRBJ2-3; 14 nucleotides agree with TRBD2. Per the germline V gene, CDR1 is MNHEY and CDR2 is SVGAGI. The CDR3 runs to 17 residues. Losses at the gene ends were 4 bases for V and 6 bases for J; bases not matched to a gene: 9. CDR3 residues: CASSFNPGLAGVDTQYF. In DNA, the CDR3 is TGTGCCAGCAGTTTCAATCCGGGACTAGCGGGAGTTGATACGCAGTATTTT.

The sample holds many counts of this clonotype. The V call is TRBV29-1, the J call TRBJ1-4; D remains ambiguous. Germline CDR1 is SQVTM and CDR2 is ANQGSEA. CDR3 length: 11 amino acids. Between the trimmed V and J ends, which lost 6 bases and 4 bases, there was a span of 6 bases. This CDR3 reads CSVGSNEKLFF. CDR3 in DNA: TGCAGCGTGGGGAGTAATGAAAAACTGTTTTTT.

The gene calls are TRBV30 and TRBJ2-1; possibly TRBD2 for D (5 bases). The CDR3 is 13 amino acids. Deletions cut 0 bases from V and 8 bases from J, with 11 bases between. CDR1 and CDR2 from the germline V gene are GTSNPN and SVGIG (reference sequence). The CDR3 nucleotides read TGTGCCTGGAGTGTAGATCTAGCCGATGAGCAGTTCTTC. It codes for CAWSVDLADEQFF.

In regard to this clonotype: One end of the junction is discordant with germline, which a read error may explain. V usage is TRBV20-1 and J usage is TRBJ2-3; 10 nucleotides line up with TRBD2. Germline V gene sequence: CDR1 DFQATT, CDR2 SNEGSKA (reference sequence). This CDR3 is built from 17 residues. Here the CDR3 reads CCARDPLAGVTTDTQYF. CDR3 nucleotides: TGCTGTGCTAGAGATCCTCTAGCGGGAGTGACTACAGATACGCAGTATTTT.

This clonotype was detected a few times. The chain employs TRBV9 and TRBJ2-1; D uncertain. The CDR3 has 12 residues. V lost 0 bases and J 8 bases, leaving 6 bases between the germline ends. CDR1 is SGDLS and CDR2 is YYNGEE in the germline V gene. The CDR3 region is CASSVAVHEQFF. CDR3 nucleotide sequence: TGTGCCAGCAGCGTAGCCGTCCATGAGCAGTTCTTC.

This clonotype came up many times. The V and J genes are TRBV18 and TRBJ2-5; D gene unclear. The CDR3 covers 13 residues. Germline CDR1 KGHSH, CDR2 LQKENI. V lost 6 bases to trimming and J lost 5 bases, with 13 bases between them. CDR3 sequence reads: CASSTGPLETQYF. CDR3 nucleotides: TGTGCCAGCTCCACCGGTCCCCTGGAGACCCAGTACTTC.

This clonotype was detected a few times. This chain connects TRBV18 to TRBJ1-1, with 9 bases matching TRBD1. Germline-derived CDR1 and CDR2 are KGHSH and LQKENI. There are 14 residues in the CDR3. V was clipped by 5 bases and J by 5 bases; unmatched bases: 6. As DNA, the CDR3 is TGTGCCAGCTCAAACCGGGACAGGGTTACTGAAGCTTTCTTT. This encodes CASSNRDRVTEAFF. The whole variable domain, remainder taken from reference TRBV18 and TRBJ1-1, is NAGVMQNPRHLVRRRGQEARLRCSPMKGHSHVYWYRQLPEEGLKFMVYLQKENIIDESGMPKERFSAEFPKEGPSILRIQQVVRGDSAAYFCASSNRDRVTEAFFGQGTRLTVV.

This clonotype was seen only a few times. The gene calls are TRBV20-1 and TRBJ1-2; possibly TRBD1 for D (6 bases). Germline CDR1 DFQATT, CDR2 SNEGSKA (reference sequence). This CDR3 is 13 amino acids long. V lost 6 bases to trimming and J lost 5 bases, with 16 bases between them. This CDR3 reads CSAGGGFVYGYTF. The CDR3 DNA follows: TGCAGTGCAGGAGGGGGTTTTGTATATGGCTACACCTTC.

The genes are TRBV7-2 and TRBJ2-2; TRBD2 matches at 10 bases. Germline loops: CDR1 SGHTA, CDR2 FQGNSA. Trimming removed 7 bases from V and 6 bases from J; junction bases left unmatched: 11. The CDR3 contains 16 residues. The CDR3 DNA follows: TGTGCCAGCATCCTCCCCCCTAGCGGGAGATCCGGGGAGCTGTTTTTT. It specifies CASILPPSGRSGELFF. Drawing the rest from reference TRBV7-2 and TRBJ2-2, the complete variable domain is GAGVSQSPSNKVTEKGKDVELRCDPISGHTALYWYRQSLGQGLEFLIYFQGNSAPDKSGLPSDRFSAERTGGSVSTLTIQRTQQEDSAVYLCASILPPSGRSGELFFGEGSRLTVL.

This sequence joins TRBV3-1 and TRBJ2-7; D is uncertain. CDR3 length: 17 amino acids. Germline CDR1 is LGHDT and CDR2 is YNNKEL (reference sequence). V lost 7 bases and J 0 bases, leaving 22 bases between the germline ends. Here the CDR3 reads CASTHPLGQAGSYEQYF. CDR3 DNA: TGTGCCAGCACCCACCCCTTAGGGCAGGCAGGCTCCTACGAGCAGTACTTC.

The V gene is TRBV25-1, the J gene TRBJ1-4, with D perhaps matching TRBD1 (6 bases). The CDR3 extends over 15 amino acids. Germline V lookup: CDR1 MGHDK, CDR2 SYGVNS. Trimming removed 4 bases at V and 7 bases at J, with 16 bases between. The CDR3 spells CASSVVRQEGEKLFF. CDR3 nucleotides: TGTGCCAGCAGTGTTGTCCGACAGGAAGGTGAAAAACTGTTTTTT.

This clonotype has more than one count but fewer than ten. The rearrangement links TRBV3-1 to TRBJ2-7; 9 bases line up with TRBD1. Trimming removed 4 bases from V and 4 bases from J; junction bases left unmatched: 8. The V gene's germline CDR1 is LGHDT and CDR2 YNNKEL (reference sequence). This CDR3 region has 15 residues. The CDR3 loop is CASSRPMDRGYEQYF. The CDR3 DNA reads TGTGCCAGCAGCCGGCCAATGGACAGGGGATACGAGCAGTACTTC.

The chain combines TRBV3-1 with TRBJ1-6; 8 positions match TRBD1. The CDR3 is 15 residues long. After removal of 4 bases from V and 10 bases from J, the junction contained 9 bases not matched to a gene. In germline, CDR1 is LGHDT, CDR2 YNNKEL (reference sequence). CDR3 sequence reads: CASSPYGTGGSPLHF. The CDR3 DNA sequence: TGTGCCAGCAGCCCTTACGGGACAGGCGGCTCACCCCTCCACTTT.

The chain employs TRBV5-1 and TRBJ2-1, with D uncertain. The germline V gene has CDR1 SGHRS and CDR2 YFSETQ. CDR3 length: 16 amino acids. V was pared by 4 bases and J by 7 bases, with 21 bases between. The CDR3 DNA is TGCGCCAGCAGCGGAACCCAGAGCCTGGTGAGGAATGAGCAGTTCTTC. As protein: CASSGTQSLVRNEQFF.

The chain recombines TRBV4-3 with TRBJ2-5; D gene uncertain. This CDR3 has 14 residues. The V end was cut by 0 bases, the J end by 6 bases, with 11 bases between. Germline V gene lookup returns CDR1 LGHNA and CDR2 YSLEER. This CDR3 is CASSQDLLGKTQYF. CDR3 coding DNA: TGCGCCAGCAGCCAAGATCTATTGGGGAAGACCCAGTACTTC.

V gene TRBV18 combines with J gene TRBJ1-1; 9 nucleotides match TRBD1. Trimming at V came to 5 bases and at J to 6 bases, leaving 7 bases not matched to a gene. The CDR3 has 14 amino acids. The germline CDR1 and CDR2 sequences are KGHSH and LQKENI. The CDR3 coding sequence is TGTGCCAGCTCAACCAGGACAGGGGTGGCTGAAGCTTTCTTT. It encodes CASSTRTGVAEAFF.

As DNA, the CDR3 is TGTGCCAGCAGCTTAGGAGGACTAGGAACGTCAAATGAGCAGTTCTTC. Translated: CASSLGGLGTSNEQFF. The chain carries TRBV7-2 and TRBJ2-1; 7 bases are a match to TRBD2. The germline V gene has CDR1 SGHTA and CDR2 FQGNSA. Losses at the gene ends were 1 base for V and 7 bases for J; bases not matched to a gene: 10. CDR3 length: 16 residues.